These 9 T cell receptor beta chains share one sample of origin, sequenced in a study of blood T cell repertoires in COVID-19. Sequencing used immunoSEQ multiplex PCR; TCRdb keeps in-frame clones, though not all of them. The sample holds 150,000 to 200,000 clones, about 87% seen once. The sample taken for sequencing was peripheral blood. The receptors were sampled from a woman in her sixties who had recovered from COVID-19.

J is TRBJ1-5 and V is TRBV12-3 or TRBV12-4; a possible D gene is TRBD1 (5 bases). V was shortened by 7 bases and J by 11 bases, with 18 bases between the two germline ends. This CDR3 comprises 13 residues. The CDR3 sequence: CASTRGDDGAQHF. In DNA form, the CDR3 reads TGTGCCAGCACCCGGGGGGACGATGGGGCCCAGCATTTT.

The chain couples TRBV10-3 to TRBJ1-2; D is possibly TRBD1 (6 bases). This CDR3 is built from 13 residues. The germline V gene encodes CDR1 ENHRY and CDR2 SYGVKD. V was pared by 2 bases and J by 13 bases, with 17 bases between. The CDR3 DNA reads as TGTGCCATCAGTGAGACCGATGACAGGAGGCTCACCTTC. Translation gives CAISETDDRRLTF.

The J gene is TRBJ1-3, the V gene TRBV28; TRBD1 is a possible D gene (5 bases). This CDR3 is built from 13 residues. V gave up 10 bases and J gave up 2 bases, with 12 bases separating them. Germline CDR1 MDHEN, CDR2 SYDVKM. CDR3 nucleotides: TGTGCCATCCGGGGGATAACTGGAAACACCATATATTTT. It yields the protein CAIRGITGNTIYF.

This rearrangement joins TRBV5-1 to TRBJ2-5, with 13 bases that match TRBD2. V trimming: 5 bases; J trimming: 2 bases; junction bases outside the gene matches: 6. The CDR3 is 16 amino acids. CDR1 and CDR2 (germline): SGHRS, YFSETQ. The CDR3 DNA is TGCGCCAGCAGTGCCCAGGGACTAGCGGGGCAAGAGACCCAGTACTTC. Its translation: CASSAQGLAGQETQYF.

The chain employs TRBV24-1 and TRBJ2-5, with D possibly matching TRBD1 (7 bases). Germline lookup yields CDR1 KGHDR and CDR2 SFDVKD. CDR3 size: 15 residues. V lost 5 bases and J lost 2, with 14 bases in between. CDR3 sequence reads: CATSAGRGRQETQYF. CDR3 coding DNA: TGTGCCACCAGTGCGGGCAGGGGGAGGCAAGAGACCCAGTACTTC.

The CDR3 here is CASSPPGQGNYNEQFF. Written as DNA, the CDR3 is TGTGCCAGCAGTCCGCCGGGACAGGGGAACTACAATGAGCAGTTCTTC. V gene TRBV28 combines with J gene TRBJ2-1; 10 positions match TRBD1. V was pared by 5 bases and J by 3 bases, with 7 bases of the junction left unmatched. The CDR3 is 16 residues long. CDR1 MDHEN and CDR2 SYDVKM come from the germline V gene.

For the CDR3, the DNA is TGTGCCAGCTCATCTCCCGCAGGGCTCGAGCAGTACTTC. Its translation is CASSSPAGLEQYF. The chain recombines TRBV18 with TRBJ2-7; TRBD1 is a possible D gene (5 bases). V was cut by 5 bases and J by 6 bases, with 14 bases left in between. The CDR3 runs 13 residues. Germline V gene sequence: CDR1 KGHSH, CDR2 LQKENI.

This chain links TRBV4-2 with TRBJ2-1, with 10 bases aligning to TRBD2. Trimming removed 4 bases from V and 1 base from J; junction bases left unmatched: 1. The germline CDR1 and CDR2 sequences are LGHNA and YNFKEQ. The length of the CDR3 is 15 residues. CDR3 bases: TGTGCCAGCAGCCCGACTAGCGGGTCCTACAATGAGCAGTTCTTC. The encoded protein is CASSPTSGSYNEQFF.

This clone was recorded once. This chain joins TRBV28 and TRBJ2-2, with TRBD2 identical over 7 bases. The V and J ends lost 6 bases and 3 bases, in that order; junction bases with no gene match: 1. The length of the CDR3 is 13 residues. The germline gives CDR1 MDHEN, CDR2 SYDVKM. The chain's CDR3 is CASSRGDTGELFF. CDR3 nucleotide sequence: TGTGCCAGCAGCCGGGGGGACACCGGGGAGCTGTTTTTT.